This T cell receptor (beta chain) was observed in a study of PD-1 blockade in mismatch repair-deficient tumors (dated by TCRdb to the late 2010s). In terms of the full investigation: Between late 2013 and September 2016, the trial enrolled around 86 consecutive patients with 11 to 12 mismatch repair-deficient cancer types, every one of whom had been previously treated and was progressing. Tumor-associated T cell clones were tracked in the peripheral blood of patients responding to PD-1 blockade by deep sequencing of TCR CDR3 regions.

Regarding this clone: The antigen it binds to is not known. There are no base qualities to consult, and no much larger clone falls within one base.

What the authors observed across the whole study: Clones residing in the tumor, which were often undetectable in blood before treatment, expanded quickly after pembrolizumab and then contracted, generally before radiologic responses.

From its cysteine to its phenylalanine, the CDR3 spans 10 amino acids. Of the read, only the CDR3 DNA is kept; its 30 bases are in frame from base 1. CDR1 and CDR2 are drawn from the germline V gene: ENHRY, SYGVKD. A distance of 10 bases separates the germline ends of V and J, which lose 10 bases and 6 bases respectively. Mismatch repair deficiency in every enrolled patient was established by polymerase chain reaction or immunohistochemistry. TCR sequencing was carried out for three patients who responded to pembrolizumab therapy. In the phase II trial, pembrolizumab PD-1 blockade was tested prospectively in advanced mismatch repair-deficient cancers, no matter which tissue of origin the cancers came from. Peripheral blood T cell samples were gathered serially, both before PD-1 blockade started and at multiple time points afterward. Blood sampling times were reported as weeks after the first pembrolizumab dose.

Preparation of the library involved the immunoSEQ multiplex PCR assay. The table was pulled from immuneACCESS by TCRdb, which kept in-frame rearrangements only. Such tables lose some clones; where checked, under half of the loss comes from unresolved V genes, and the rest has no known cause. The sample profile shows some 120,000 clones; 70% to 90% of them were found once. The top ten hold approximately 13% of the sample. The sequence joins TRBV10-3 to TRBJ2-7, with the D gene too uncertain to name. This receptor was identified in an adult with mismatch repair-deficient cancer. The sequences come from peripheral blood, collected 44 weeks after starting pembrolizumab. The CDR3 loop reads CATGSVEQYF. The DNA sequence follows: TGTGCCACTGGGTCGGTCGAGCAGTACTTC.